The T cell receptor beta chain described here comes from a study of T cell responses to AZD1222 COVID-19 vaccine. General study results and limits: Repertoires were collected only later (after the peak T cell response had occurred).

With 0 bases removed from V and 11 bases from J, the gap between germline ends came to 7 bases. Looked up from germline, CDR1 is SGHDN and CDR2 is FVKESK. CDR3 size: 12 residues. About this clone: The antigen is not known.

Profiled with immunoSEQ multiplex PCR; TCRdb holds only in-frame clones, not every one. The sample records some 110,000 clones, approximately 85% being singletons. Specimen: peripheral blood, collected 28 days after the second AZD1222 dose. The sequence derives from an adult who received the AZD1222 COVID-19 vaccine. The chain uses TRBV14 and TRBJ1-4; no reliable D call. The CDR3: CASSQEGSKLFF. The CDR3 DNA sequence: TGTGCCAGCAGCCAAGAAGGGTCGAAACTGTTTTTT.